This T cell receptor (beta chain) is drawn from a study of blood T cell repertoires in COVID-19. About the research overall: PBMCs, B-cell-depleted T cells, or T cells provided the cDNA or gDNA that made up the material.

The CDR3 is 17 residues long. The table came from immunoSEQ multiplex PCR; TCRdb's copy has only in-frame clones and leaves some out. The repertoire holds over 300,000 clones, around 90% seen once, with approximately 7% in the top ten. The chain employs TRBV21-1 and TRBJ1-3. TRBV21-1 counts as a pseudogene. Specimen: peripheral blood. This clonotype was sampled from a man younger than 35 with active or convalescent COVID-19. CDR3 DNA: TGTGCCAGCAGCAAATTGCACCCCGGGGGTCGCGGAAACACCATATATTTT. It yields the protein CASSKLHPGGRGNTIYF.